These 22 T cell receptor beta chains share one sample of origin, sequenced in a study of blood T cell repertoires in COVID-19. Assay: immunoSEQ multiplex PCR; the TCRdb copy retains only in-frame clones and omits some. The profile shows roughly 300,000 clones, approximately 86% of them singletons. Sequenced input: PBMCs or T cells enriched from blood (not recorded which). The receptors shown here come from a woman aged 40 to 50 with acute COVID-19.

V usage is TRBV4-1 and J usage is TRBJ2-7; 8 bases are shared with TRBD2. Germline V gene lookup returns CDR1 MGHRA and CDR2 YSYEKL. The V segment lost 3 bases and the J segment 2 bases; nucleotides outside the gene matches: 3. The CDR3 totals 14 residues. The CDR3 is CASSHLAGTYEQYF. Here the CDR3 DNA reads TGCGCCAGCAGCCACCTAGCGGGTACCTACGAGCAGTACTTC.

The chain uses TRBV4-2 and TRBJ1-5, with TRBD1 matching 7 bases. Germline lookup yields CDR1 LGHNA and CDR2 YNFKEQ. Trimming cost V 2 bases and J 3 bases; bases outside gene matches: 10. The CDR3 sequence is 17 residues long. DNA for the CDR3: TGTGCCAGCAGCCAATCCGCAGGGGGAACTTACAATCAGCCCCAGCATTTT. It is translated as CASSQSAGGTYNQPQHF.

V is TRBV28 and J is TRBJ1-2, with TRBD1 identical over 7 bases. This CDR3 has 14 amino acids. V shed 3 bases and J 7 bases; nucleotides not matched to a gene: 8. Looked up from germline, CDR1 is MDHEN and CDR2 is SYDVKM. The CDR3 spells CASSLKAGGFGYTF. CDR3 DNA: TGTGCCAGCAGTTTGAAGGCAGGGGGATTTGGCTACACCTTC.

The chain couples TRBV10-2 to TRBJ1-2, with TRBD1 identical over 7 bases. This CDR3 is 12 amino acids long. CDR1 and CDR2 from the germline V gene are WSHSY and SAAADI. The ends lost 8 bases at V and 4 bases at J; junction bases unmatched: 4. CDR3: CASWTGFYGYTF. For the CDR3, the DNA is TGCGCCAGCTGGACAGGTTTCTATGGCTACACCTTC.

This CDR3 is CASREQETGNTIYF. CDR3 bases: TGTGCCAGCAGGGAACAGGAAACTGGAAACACCATATATTTT. The V call is TRBV7-2, the J call TRBJ1-3; perhaps TRBD1 as D (5 bases). Germline V gene data show CDR1 as SGHTA and CDR2 as FQGNSA. The CDR3 runs to 14 residues. Trimming left V 6 bases short and J 2 bases short, with 11 bases between.

The gene calls are TRBV7-2 and TRBJ1-4; D remains ambiguous. Germline V CDR1 and CDR2: SGHTA, FQGNSA. The CDR3 length is 13 residues. The ends were cut back, 2 bases at V and 8 bases at J, with 9 bases in the middle. CDR3 in DNA: TGTGCCAGCAGCTTACTAGCAGCCGAAAAACTGTTTTTT. This encodes CASSLLAAEKLFF.

The chain links TRBV10-2 to TRBJ1-4, with D possibly TRBD1 on 6 matching bases. CDR1 WSHSY and CDR2 SAAADI come from the germline V gene. With 0 bases removed from V and 7 bases from J, the gap between germline ends came to 15 bases. This CDR3 is 16 amino acids long. The CDR3 loop is CASSESPRGRGEKLFF. As DNA, the CDR3 is TGCGCCAGCAGTGAGTCACCGCGGGGGCGAGGTGAAAAACTGTTTTTT.

This clone occurred once. The chain is built from TRBV6-5 and TRBJ1-5; possible D gene TRBD1, 5 bases. Trimming stripped 5 bases from V and 6 bases from J, with 14 bases between. The length of the CDR3 is 14 residues. The germline CDR1 and CDR2 sequences are MNHEY and SVGAGI. The CDR3 DNA is TGTGCCAGCAGTACTGACAGTCCCTCTCAGCCCCAGCATTTT. As protein: CASSTDSPSQPQHF.

The CDR3 DNA reads as TGTGCCATCAGTGAGTCTGGGGGCGGCTTAGGCTACACCTTC. It codes for CAISESGGGLGYTF. V gene TRBV10-3 combines with J gene TRBJ1-2, with D maybe TRBD1 (6 bases). Germline V gives CDR1 ENHRY, CDR2 SYGVKD. There are 14 residues in the CDR3. Between the trimmed V and J ends, which lost 0 bases and 8 bases, there was a span of 13 bases.

This chain connects TRBV7-9 to TRBJ2-2; TRBD1 matches at 9 bases. CDR3 size: 16 residues. Looked up from germline, CDR1 is SEHNR and CDR2 is FQNEAQ (reference sequence). V was clipped by 5 bases and J by 0 bases; unmatched bases: 4. The CDR3 region is CASSVGQGSNTGELFF. In DNA, the CDR3 is TGTGCCAGCAGCGTGGGACAGGGTTCGAACACCGGGGAGCTGTTTTTT.

In this sample, this clone turned up once. The chain carries TRBV4-3 and TRBJ2-1, with D uncertain. Trimming pared 0 bases from V and 9 bases from J, leaving 6 bases between. In germline, CDR1 is LGHNA, CDR2 YSLEER. The CDR3 runs 12 residues. CDR3 in DNA: TGCGCCAGCAGCCAAGATTGGAGTGAGCAGTTCTTC. It translates to CASSQDWSEQFF.

The CDR3 reads CASSPNRVPTEAFF. CDR3 DNA sequence: TGTGCCAGCAGCCCAAACAGGGTTCCCACTGAAGCTTTCTTT. The V call is TRBV27, the J call TRBJ1-1; D possibly corresponds to TRBD1 (6 bases). V shed 6 bases and J shed 4 bases, with 15 bases lying between them. There are 14 residues in the CDR3. The germline V gene has CDR1 MNHEY and CDR2 SMNVEV (reference sequence).

The sample holds a few counts of this clone. The rearrangement uses TRBV9 and TRBJ1-6; 7 nucleotides align to TRBD1. Germline V gives CDR1 SGDLS, CDR2 YYNGEE. The CDR3 length is 18 residues. Unmatched junction bases numbered 8, after V lost 2 bases and J lost 0 bases. For the CDR3, the DNA is TGTGCCAGCAGCGTGGCCGGGACAGCACACTCCTATAATTCACCCCTCCACTTT. It is translated as CASSVAGTAHSYNSPLHF. The full variable domain, with the rest looked up from reference TRBV9 and TRBJ1-6, is DSGVTQTPKHLITATGQRVTLRCSPRSGDLSVYWYQQSLDQGLQFLIQYYNGEERAKGNILERFSAQQFPDLHSELNLSSLELGDSALYFCASSVAGTAHSYNSPLHFGNGTRLTVT.

This chain links TRBV6-2 or TRBV6-3 with TRBJ2-7; weak D call: TRBD1 (6 bases). From germline, CDR1 is MNHEY and CDR2 SVGEGT. Trimming stripped 4 bases from V and 3 bases from J, with 13 bases between. This CDR3 comprises 14 residues. CDR3 protein: CASSSPGHRYEQYF. The CDR3 DNA follows: TGTGCCAGCAGTTCCCCGGGACACCGCTACGAGCAGTACTTC.

This clone was picked up a small number of times. V is TRBV11-2 and J is TRBJ2-5; the match to TRBD2 covers 14 bases. CDR3 length: 18 amino acids. From germline, CDR1 is SGHAT and CDR2 FQNNGV. J was trimmed by 2 bases and V by 5 bases; bases with no gene match: 10. CDR3 residues: CASSRLAGGSGDQETQYF. The CDR3 nucleotides read TGTGCCAGCAGCCGACTAGCGGGAGGGTCCGGGGATCAAGAGACCCAGTACTTC. Looking up the rest from reference TRBV11-2 and TRBJ2-5 gives the full variable domain: EAGVAQSPRYKIIEKRQSVAFWCNPISGHATLYWYQQILGQGPKLLIQFQNNGVVDDSQLPKDRFSAERLKGVDSTLKIQPAKLEDSAVYLCASSRLAGGSGDQETQYFGPGTRLLVL.

The chain employs TRBV18 and TRBJ2-7; D gene unclear. CDR3 size: 14 residues. Trimming shortened V by 2 bases and J by 0 bases, and 8 bases separated the two germline ends. Germline V gene sequence: CDR1 KGHSH, CDR2 LQKENI. The chain's CDR3 is CASSPTSSSYEQYF. The DNA of the CDR3 is TGTGCCAGCTCACCAACGTCCAGCTCCTACGAGCAGTACTTC.

This clone was detected once. The chain links TRBV6-6 to TRBJ1-5, with TRBD1 matching 9 bases. The V gene's germline CDR1 is MNHNY and CDR2 SVGAGI (reference sequence). V trimming: 6 bases; J trimming: 6 bases; junction bases outside the gene matches: 24. This CDR3 has 20 amino acids. CDR3 amino acids: CASSDGGQGYVPAGRQPQHF. In DNA, the CDR3 is TGTGCCAGCAGCGACGGTGGACAGGGGTATGTACCAGCGGGACGTCAGCCCCAGCATTTT.

The V call is TRBV4-2, the J call TRBJ2-3; TRBD2 agrees at 10 bases. V was pared by 5 bases and J by 7 bases, with 12 bases of the junction left unmatched. The CDR3 spans 16 residues. CDR1 and CDR2 from the germline V gene are LGHNA and YNFKEQ. The CDR3 protein is CASSNTQAGGRNTQYF. Written as DNA, the CDR3 is TGTGCCAGCAGCAACACACAAGCGGGGGGGCGGAATACGCAGTATTTT.

This clone was observed a single time. The genes are TRBV27 and TRBJ1-6; D ambiguous. The CDR3 is made up of 12 amino acids. Germline CDR1 MNHEY, CDR2 SMNVEV (reference sequence). The V end lost 4 bases, the J end lost 6 bases, and 4 bases lay between the germline ends. The CDR3 nucleotides read TGTGCCAGCAGTTCTATTAATTCACCCCTCCACTTT. It is translated as CASSSINSPLHF.

The chain joins TRBV28 to TRBJ1-2; D uncertain. Germline CDR1 and CDR2: MDHEN and SYDVKM. The CDR3 spans 11 residues. V was cut by 3 bases and J by 5 bases, with 4 bases left in between. The CDR3 here is CASSFPYGYTF. The CDR3, as DNA: TGTGCCAGCAGTTTTCCATATGGCTACACCTTC.

The chain couples TRBV7-2 to TRBJ1-5; D gene ambiguous. Trimming took 5 bases from V and 9 from J, leaving 11 bases between them. The CDR3 is 12 residues long. CDR1 SGHTA and CDR2 FQGNSA come from the germline V gene. The CDR3 coding sequence is TGTGCCAGCAGCCCGGGGTTGTGGCCCCAGCATTTT. Translating gives CASSPGLWPQHF.

For this clone: In the same sample, other DNA sequences code for this CDR3. The rearrangement uses TRBV2 and TRBJ2-2; D is uncertain. The germline V gene has CDR1 SNHLY and CDR2 FYNNEI. Trimming pared 2 bases from V and 1 base from J, leaving 5 bases between. This CDR3 has 14 residues. CDR3 sequence: CASSESRNTGELFF. CDR3 nucleotide sequence: TGTGCCAGCAGTGAATCCAGGAACACCGGGGAGCTGTTTTTT.